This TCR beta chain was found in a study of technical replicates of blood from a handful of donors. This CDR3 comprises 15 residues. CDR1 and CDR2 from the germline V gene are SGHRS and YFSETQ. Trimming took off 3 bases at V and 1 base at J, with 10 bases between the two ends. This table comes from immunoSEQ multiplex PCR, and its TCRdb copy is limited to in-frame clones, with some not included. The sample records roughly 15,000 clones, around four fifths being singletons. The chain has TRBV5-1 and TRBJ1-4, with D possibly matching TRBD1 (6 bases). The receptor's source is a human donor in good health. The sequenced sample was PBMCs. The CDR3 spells CASSSATGTNEKLFF. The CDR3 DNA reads TGCGCCAGCAGCTCCGCGACAGGAACTAATGAAAAACTGTTTTTT. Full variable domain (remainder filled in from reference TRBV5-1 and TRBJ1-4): KAGVTQTPRYLIKTRGQQVTLSCSPISGHRSVSWYQQTPGQGLQFLFEYFSETQRNKGNFPGRFSGRQFSNSRSEMNVSTLELGDSALYLCASSSATGTNEKLFFGSGTQLSVL.